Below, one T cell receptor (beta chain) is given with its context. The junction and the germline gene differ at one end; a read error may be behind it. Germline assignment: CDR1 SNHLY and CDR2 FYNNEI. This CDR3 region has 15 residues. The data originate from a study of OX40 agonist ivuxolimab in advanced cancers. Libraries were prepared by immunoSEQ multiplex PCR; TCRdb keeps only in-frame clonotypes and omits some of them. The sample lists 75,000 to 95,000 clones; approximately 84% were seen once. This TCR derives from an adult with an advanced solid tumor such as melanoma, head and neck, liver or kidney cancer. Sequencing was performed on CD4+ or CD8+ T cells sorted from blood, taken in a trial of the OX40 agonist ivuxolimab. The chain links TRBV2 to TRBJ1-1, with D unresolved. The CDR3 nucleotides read TGTGCCAGCAGCGAAGTAAGGACCGAGAACACTGAAGCTTTCTTT. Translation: CASSEVRTENTEAFF. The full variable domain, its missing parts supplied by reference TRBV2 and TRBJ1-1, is EPEVTQTPSHQVTQMGQEVILRCVPISNHLYFYWYRQILGQKVEFLVSFYNNEISEKSEIFDDQFSVERPDGSNFTLKIRSTKLEDSAMYFCASSEVRTENTEAFFGQGTRLTVV.